These 2 T cell receptor beta chains were sequenced from one sample in a study of regulatory T cells in long-lasting Graves disease. Noted time point: persistent/refractory GD, antithyroid drugs over 5 years with positive TRAb. Extracted PBMC RNA gave rise to the TCR library. In building TCR beta libraries, iRepertoire HTBI primers were used together with Arm-PCR of CDR3 regions. TCRdb analysed the multiplex PCR reads with MiXCR anew, one entry per CDR3 protein. The sample lists around 400,000 distinct CDR3 sequences; less than 30% were seen once. The material was peripheral blood mononuclear cells (PBMCs), obtained when the disease was refractory, from a patient treated with antithyroid drugs. These receptors were taken from a woman aged 40-49 years with Graves disease.

The chain couples TRBV25-1 to TRBJ2-1; no definite D call. The CDR3 is 12 amino acids. V lost 4 bases to trimming and J lost 8 bases, with 9 bases between them. From germline, CDR1 is MGHDK and CDR2 SYGVNS. CDR3 nucleotides: TGTGCCAGCAGTGTTACGGTAGATGAGCAGTTCTTC. As protein: CASSVTVDEQFF.

This clonotype was counted at least ten times. The V and J genes are TRBV28 and TRBJ1-1; D is unclear. V was clipped by 4 bases and J by 11 bases, with 11 bases between them. The CDR3 consists of 11 residues. CDR1 is MDHEN and CDR2 is SYDVKM in the germline V gene. The CDR3 DNA reads TGTGCCAGCAGTTCTCAGGTGGTTGCTTTCTTT. Translated, it gives CASSSQVVAFF.